A selection of T cell receptor beta chains follows, all from one sample in a study of blood T cell repertoires in COVID-19. Profiled with immunoSEQ multiplex PCR; TCRdb holds only in-frame clones, not every one. This repertoire shows hundreds of thousands of clones, approximately 91% found once; its top ten account for roughly 6.5%. The sequenced sample was peripheral blood. These receptors came from a man aged 60-69 years who had recovered from COVID-19. Each CDR3 is given without its conserved first and last residue. Each record gives: clone size, V gene, CDR3 protein. A row's size may be missing; if present it is once, few, many or a size class.

>-|TRBV28
ASKPGGSYNEQF
>-|TRBV2
ASRYRAGREGRETQY
>-|TRBV6-6
ASSPHRAGANVLT
>-|TRBV19
ASKFGGLVANYGYT
>-|TRBV30
AWSGGIQETQY
>-|TRBV27
ASSLRRAANTGELF
>-|TRBV29-1
SVEDGQGQPQH
>-|TRBV7-9
ASSLVLAFETQY
>-|TRBV5-4
ASSPSLGGTGNEQF
>few|TRBV5-1
ASSLRGNRETQY
>-|TRBV28
ASTPWEGGKYSPLH